The next 22 T cell receptor beta chains were all read from a single sample in a study of blood T cell repertoires in COVID-19. Here immunoSEQ multiplex PCR was the method, and the copy in TCRdb shows in-frame clones only, minus some. The sample includes roughly 350,000 clones, approximately 81% of them seen just once. Sequencing used peripheral blood. The receptors originated from a woman aged 18-35 years with acute or convalescent COVID-19.

Details on this clone: The sample carries other DNA sequences with the same CDR3. The chain combines TRBV19 with TRBJ2-1; the D is unclear. This CDR3 region has 15 residues. Trimming shortened V by 3 bases and J by 0 bases, and 9 bases separated the two germline ends. Germline V gene data show CDR1 as LNHDA and CDR2 as SQIVND (reference sequence). CDR3 region: CASSMTGSSYNEQFF. The CDR3 region has the DNA TGTGCCAGTAGTATGACGGGTAGCTCCTACAATGAGCAGTTCTTC. The full variable domain, with the rest looked up from reference TRBV19 and TRBJ2-1, is DGGITQSPKYLFRKEGQNVTLSCEQNLNHDAMYWYRQDPGQGLRLIYYSQIVNDFQKGDIAEGYSVSREKKESFPLTVTSAQKNPTAFYLCASSMTGSSYNEQFFGPGTRLTVL.

The chain couples TRBV6-5 to TRBJ2-7, with unresolved D. Trimming stripped 5 bases from V and 2 bases from J, with 13 bases between. The CDR3 runs to 14 residues. Germline assignment: CDR1 MNHEY and CDR2 SVGAGI. This chain's CDR3 is CASSPPAAAYEQYF. The CDR3 coding sequence is TGTGCCAGCAGTCCCCCGGCGGCGGCCTACGAGCAGTACTTC.

The chain recombines TRBV29-1 with TRBJ2-1; 15 bases align to TRBD2. The ends lost 4 bases at V and 0 bases at J; junction bases unmatched: 7. This CDR3 has 18 amino acids. Per the germline V gene, CDR1 is SQVTM and CDR2 is ANQGSEA. The CDR3 DNA follows: TGCAGCGTTGTCGGGACTAGCGGGGGGTATAGCTCCTACAATGAGCAGTTCTTC. The encoded protein is CSVVGTSGGYSSYNEQFF.

This sequence joins TRBV5-1 and TRBJ1-1; 7 bases map to TRBD1. The CDR3 contains 12 residues. Germline CDR1 and CDR2: SGHRS and YFSETQ. Trimming at V came to 4 bases and at J to 4 bases, leaving 1 base not matched to a gene. CDR3 nucleotide sequence: TGCGCCAGCAGCCCAGGGGGCACTGAAGCTTTCTTT. This codes for CASSPGGTEAFF.

This clone was recorded a few times. V and J are TRBV7-2 and TRBJ1-2; 11 nucleotides align to TRBD1. V gave up 6 bases and J gave up 6 bases; unmatched junction bases: 6. CDR1 and CDR2 (germline): SGHTA, FQGNSA. The CDR3 totals 14 residues. CDR3 in DNA: TGTGCCAGCAGTCAAGGACAGGGGGCCAATGGCTACACCTTC. Residues: CASSQGQGANGYTF. The entire variable domain, with the rest obtained from reference TRBV7-2 and TRBJ1-2, is as follows: GAGVSQSPSNKVTEKGKDVELRCDPISGHTALYWYRQSLGQGLEFLIYFQGNSAPDKSGLPSDRFSAERTGGSVSTLTIQRTQQEDSAVYLCASSQGQGANGYTFGSGTRLTVV.

CDR3 sequence: CASRPDTPGKQPQHF. Written as DNA, the CDR3 is TGCGCCAGCAGACCCGACACCCCAGGGAAACAGCCCCAGCATTTT. The J gene is TRBJ1-5, the V gene TRBV10-1; a possible D gene is TRBD1 (5 bases). The CDR3 has 15 residues. V was clipped by 6 bases and J by 7 bases, with 19 bases between them. CDR1 is WNHNN and CDR2 is SYGVQD in the germline V gene (reference sequence).

This clone was counted a few times. The genes are TRBV13 and TRBJ1-3; D not certain. CDR3 size: 15 residues. Trimming took 4 bases from V and 5 from J, leaving 15 bases between them. Germline assignment: CDR1 PRHDT and CDR2 FYEKMQ (reference sequence). CDR3 nucleotide sequence: TGTGCCAGCAGCTCCCCTTACACGGAGCGAAACACCATATATTTT. Amino acid sequence: CASSSPYTERNTIYF.

In nucleotides, the CDR3 is TGTGCCAGCAGCCGAAAGACCCAGGTCTATGGCTACACCTTC. Amino acids: CASSRKTQVYGYTF. The chain links TRBV3-1 (or the pseudogene TRBV3-2) to TRBJ1-2; the D is unclear. CDR3 length: 14 amino acids. Germline CDR1 is LGHDT and CDR2 is YNNKEL (reference sequence). Trimming left V 4 bases short and J 4 bases short, with 13 bases between.

The chain combines TRBV3-1 (or the pseudogene TRBV3-2) with TRBJ2-7; 9 bases are a match to TRBD2. This CDR3 comprises 16 residues. Germline loops: CDR1 LGHDT, CDR2 YNNKEL (reference sequence). V dropped 2 bases and J dropped 2; count of bases not matched to a gene: 7. The CDR3 is CASSQFVSGRPYEQYF. CDR3 sequence (DNA): TGTGCCAGCAGCCAATTCGTGAGCGGGAGGCCCTACGAGCAGTACTTC.

The chain employs TRBV5-1 and TRBJ2-2, with 13 bases that match TRBD2. Germline V gives CDR1 SGHRS, CDR2 YFSETQ. J lost 1 base, V lost 4 bases, and 4 bases had no gene match. CDR3 length: 17 residues. This CDR3 is CASSGGLAGLNTGELFF. CDR3 DNA sequence: TGCGCCAGCAGCGGGGGACTAGCGGGATTGAACACCGGGGAGCTGTTTTTT. Variable domain in full (rest from reference TRBV5-1 and TRBJ2-2): KAGVTQTPRYLIKTRGQQVTLSCSPISGHRSVSWYQQTPGQGLQFLFEYFSETQRNKGNFPGRFSGRQFSNSRSEMNVSTLELGDSALYLCASSGGLAGLNTGELFFGEGSRLTVL.

This sequence joins TRBV9 and TRBJ2-3; the D gene is possibly TRBD1 (5 bases). V dropped 1 base and J dropped 0 bases, with 6 bases sitting between them. The CDR3 has 14 amino acids. Germline lookup yields CDR1 SGDLS and CDR2 YYNGEE. This CDR3 is CASSVQGSTDTQYF. The CDR3 DNA reads TGTGCCAGCAGCGTACAGGGAAGCACAGATACGCAGTATTTT.

This chain joins TRBV27 and TRBJ1-2; 8 bases align to TRBD1. Germline loops: CDR1 MNHEY, CDR2 SMNVEV (reference sequence). Trimming removed 6 bases from V and 2 bases from J; junction bases left unmatched: 8. The CDR3 is 15 amino acids. Here the CDR3 reads CASSRKQGGNYGYTF. The DNA for the CDR3 is TGTGCCAGCAGCCGCAAACAGGGGGGGAACTATGGCTACACCTTC.

The chain combines TRBV29-1 with TRBJ2-2; D perhaps matches TRBD1 (5 bases). V was shortened by 4 bases and J by 2 bases, with 8 bases between the two germline ends. Germline CDR1 is SQVTM and CDR2 is ANQGSEA. This CDR3 spans 13 amino acids. CDR3 residues: CSVGGRNTGELFF. The CDR3 bases are TGCAGCGTTGGGGGCAGAAACACCGGGGAGCTGTTTTTT.

The J gene is TRBJ1-3, the V gene TRBV11-3; 8 bases agree with TRBD1. This CDR3 spans 14 amino acids. V dropped 6 bases and J dropped 4; count of bases not matched to a gene: 5. CDR1 SGHNT and CDR2 YENEEA come from the germline V gene. In DNA, the CDR3 is TGTGCCAGCAGTTCAGGGGGCGACGGAAACACCATATATTTT. This encodes CASSSGGDGNTIYF.

The chain combines TRBV28 with TRBJ2-1, with TRBD2 identical over 10 bases. V was pared by 3 bases and J by 5 bases, with 4 bases of the junction left unmatched. Germline V gives CDR1 MDHEN, CDR2 SYDVKM. The CDR3 extends over 15 amino acids. The CDR3 reads CASSLGTSVDNEQFF. The DNA for the CDR3 is TGTGCCAGCAGTTTGGGGACTAGCGTTGACAATGAGCAGTTCTTC.

The chain recombines TRBV6-6 with TRBJ1-1, with D tentatively TRBD1 (6 bases). V was shortened by 0 bases and J by 1 base, with 12 bases between the two germline ends. Germline CDR1 reads MNHNY; CDR2 reads SVGAGI (reference sequence). This CDR3 is 16 amino acids long. The chain's CDR3 is CASSYSGETGNTEAFF. Here the CDR3 DNA reads TGTGCCAGCAGTTACTCCGGGGAGACAGGGAACACTGAAGCTTTCTTT.

The chain employs TRBV5-4 and TRBJ1-5; D is ambiguous. Germline V CDR1 and CDR2: SGHNT, YYREEE (reference sequence). Trimming left V 0 bases short and J 6 bases short, with 10 bases between. This CDR3 is built from 14 residues. The CDR3 DNA is TGTGCCAGCAGCTTGGACACTGACTCTCAGCCCCAGCATTTT. Its protein product is CASSLDTDSQPQHF.

This clone has only a few counts. As DNA, the CDR3 is TGTGCCAGCAGTGACACAGGGGCGGTCGGCAATCAGCCCCAGCATTTT. Translating it yields CASSDTGAVGNQPQHF. The chain joins TRBV2 to TRBJ1-5, with 7 bases identical to TRBD1. V lost 3 bases, J lost 2 bases, and 7 bases stayed unmatched. Per the germline V gene, CDR1 is SNHLY and CDR2 is FYNNEI. CDR3 length: 16 amino acids.

The V and J genes are TRBV9 and TRBJ1-2, with 8 bases lining up with TRBD1. The J segment lost 4 bases and the V segment lost 3 bases, leaving 11 bases of the junction unmatched. Germline assignment: CDR1 SGDLS and CDR2 YYNGEE. This CDR3 has 16 residues. CDR3 loop: CASSAGEQGDVYGYTF. The CDR3 DNA reads TGTGCCAGCAGCGCTGGGGAACAGGGGGATGTCTATGGCTACACCTTC.

This clone appeared a single time. This rearrangement joins TRBV5-1 to TRBJ1-5; 7 nucleotides match TRBD1. Unmatched junction bases numbered 13, after V lost 3 bases and J lost 4 bases. This CDR3 is 17 amino acids long. Germline V gives CDR1 SGHRS, CDR2 YFSETQ. CDR3 DNA: TGCGCCAGCAGCTCGGGGGACGATGCCAGGGGGAATCAGCCCCAGCATTTT. Translation: CASSSGDDARGNQPQHF.

Concerning this clone itself: In the same sample, other DNA sequences code for this CDR3. V is TRBV12-3 or TRBV12-4 and J is TRBJ1-5; D is unresolved. CDR3 length: 13 amino acids. V was trimmed by 3 bases and J by 7 bases, leaving 10 bases between them. CDR3 sequence (DNA): TGTGCCAGCAGTTTTTCGGGTTTCCAGCCCCAGCATTTT. Translation gives CASSFSGFQPQHF.

This sequence joins TRBV2 and TRBJ2-1; TRBD1 is a possible D gene (6 bases). Germline CDR1 SNHLY, CDR2 FYNNEI. This CDR3 contains 15 residues. The V and J ends lost 8 bases and 5 bases respectively, with 19 bases between them. CDR3 DNA: TGTGCCAGCTCTACGGCACAGGGCCCTAACAATGAGCAGTTCTTC. It yields the protein CASSTAQGPNNEQFF.